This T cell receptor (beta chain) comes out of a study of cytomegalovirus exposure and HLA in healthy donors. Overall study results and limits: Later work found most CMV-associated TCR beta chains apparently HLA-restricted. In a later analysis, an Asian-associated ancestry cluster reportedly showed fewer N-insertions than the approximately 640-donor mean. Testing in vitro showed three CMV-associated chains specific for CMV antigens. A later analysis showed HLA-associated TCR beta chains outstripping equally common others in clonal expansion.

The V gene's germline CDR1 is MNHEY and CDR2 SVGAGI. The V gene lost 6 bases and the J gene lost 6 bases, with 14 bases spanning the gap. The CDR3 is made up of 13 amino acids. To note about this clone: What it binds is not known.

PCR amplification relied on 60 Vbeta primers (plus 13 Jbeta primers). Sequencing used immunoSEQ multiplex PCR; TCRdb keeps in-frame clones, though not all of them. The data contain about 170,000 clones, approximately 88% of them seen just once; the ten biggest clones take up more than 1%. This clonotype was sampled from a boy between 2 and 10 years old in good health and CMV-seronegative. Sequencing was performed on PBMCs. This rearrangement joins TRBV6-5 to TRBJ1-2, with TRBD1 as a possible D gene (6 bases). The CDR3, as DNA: TGTGCCAGCAGACGCACAGGGAATGATGGCTACACCTTC. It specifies CASRRTGNDGYTF.